One T cell receptor beta chain is described in this entry. The target antigen is unknown. The data stem from a study of blood T cells in healthy people across ages. Points from the study as a whole: TCR beta diversity tracked closely with naive T cell percentage.

Germline CDR1 and CDR2: MNHNS and SASEGT. The CDR3 extends over 16 amino acids. V was pared by 5 bases and J by 2 bases, with 19 bases between. Sample-barcoded 5' priming and a J-beta primer mix drove a second PCR of about 6 to 11 cycles. Per sample, CDR3-containing paired-end reads numbered at least 3 million. TCRdb fed the 5' RACE reads into MiXCR, producing one record per CDR3 protein. Counted here are 1.8 million or so distinct CDR3 sequences, about two fifths occurring once; the ten biggest clones make up 20% to 25%. The sequence came from a human donor in good health. The specimen was blood. The chain links TRBV6-1 to TRBJ2-7; TRBD2 might be the D (6 bases). The CDR3 nucleotides are TGTGCCAGCAGTCCCCCCGGGAGACAGTCAACCTACGAGCAGTACTTC. It encodes CASSPPGRQSTYEQYF.